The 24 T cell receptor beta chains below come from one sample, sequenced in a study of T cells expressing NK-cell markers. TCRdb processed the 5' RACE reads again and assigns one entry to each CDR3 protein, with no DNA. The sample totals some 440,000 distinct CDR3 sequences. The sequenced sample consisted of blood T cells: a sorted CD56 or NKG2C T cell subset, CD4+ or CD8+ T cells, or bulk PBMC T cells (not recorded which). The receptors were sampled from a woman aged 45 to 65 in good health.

CDR3 residues: CASSSHGTSQETQYF. The gene calls are TRBV7-9 and TRBJ2-5; no DNA is available, so the TRBD1 call from TCRdb remains unchecked. The CDR3 loop spans 15 amino acids. Per the germline V gene, CDR1 is SEHNR and CDR2 is FQNEAQ (reference sequence).

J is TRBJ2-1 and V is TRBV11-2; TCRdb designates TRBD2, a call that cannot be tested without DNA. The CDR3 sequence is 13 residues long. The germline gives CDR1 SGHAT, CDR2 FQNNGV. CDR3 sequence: CASWTSRSREQFF.

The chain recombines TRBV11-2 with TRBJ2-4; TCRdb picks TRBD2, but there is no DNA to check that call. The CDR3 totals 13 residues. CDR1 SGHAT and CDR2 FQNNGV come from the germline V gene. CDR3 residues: CASSFSAGNIQYF.

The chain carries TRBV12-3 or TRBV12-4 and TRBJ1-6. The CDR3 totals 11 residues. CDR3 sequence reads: CASSLGSLLHF.

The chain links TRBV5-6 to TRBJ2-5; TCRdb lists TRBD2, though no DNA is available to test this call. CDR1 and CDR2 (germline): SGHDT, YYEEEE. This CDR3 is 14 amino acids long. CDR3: CASSFLGGRETQYF.

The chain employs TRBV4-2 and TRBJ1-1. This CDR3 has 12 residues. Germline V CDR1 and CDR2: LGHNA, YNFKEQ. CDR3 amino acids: CASSHVGTEAFF.

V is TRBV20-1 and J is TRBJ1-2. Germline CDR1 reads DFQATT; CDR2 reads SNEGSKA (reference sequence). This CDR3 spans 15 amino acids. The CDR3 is CSARDPTTVPSGYTF.

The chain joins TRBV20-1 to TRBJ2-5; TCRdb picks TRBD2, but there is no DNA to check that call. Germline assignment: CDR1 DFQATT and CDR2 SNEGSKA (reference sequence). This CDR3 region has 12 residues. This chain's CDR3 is CSAASGRKTQYF.

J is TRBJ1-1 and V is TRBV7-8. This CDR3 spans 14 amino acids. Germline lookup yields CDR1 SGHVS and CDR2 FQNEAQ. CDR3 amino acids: CASSLEAFNTEAFF.

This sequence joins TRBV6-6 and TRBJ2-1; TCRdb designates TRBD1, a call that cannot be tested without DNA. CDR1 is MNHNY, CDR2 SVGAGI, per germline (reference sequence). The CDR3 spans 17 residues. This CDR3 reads CASSYYSGAASYNEQFF.

CDR3 region: CASSHLPVWEGPYEQYF. The chain is built from TRBV14 and TRBJ2-7; TCRdb indicates TRBD2, and absent DNA this call remains unverified. The germline gives CDR1 SGHDN, CDR2 FVKESK. This CDR3 is 17 amino acids long.

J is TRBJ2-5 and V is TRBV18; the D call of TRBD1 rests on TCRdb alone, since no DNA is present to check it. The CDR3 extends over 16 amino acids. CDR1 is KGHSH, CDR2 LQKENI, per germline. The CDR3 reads CASSLHKPGTGETQYF.

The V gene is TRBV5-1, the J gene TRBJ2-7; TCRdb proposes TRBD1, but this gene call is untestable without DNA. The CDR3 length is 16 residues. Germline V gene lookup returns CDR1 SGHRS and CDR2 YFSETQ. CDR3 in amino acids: CASRPTGQPRGYEQYF.

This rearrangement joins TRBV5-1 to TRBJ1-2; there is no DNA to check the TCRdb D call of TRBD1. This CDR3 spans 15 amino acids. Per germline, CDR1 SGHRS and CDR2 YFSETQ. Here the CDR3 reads CASSSQGAQGYGYTF.

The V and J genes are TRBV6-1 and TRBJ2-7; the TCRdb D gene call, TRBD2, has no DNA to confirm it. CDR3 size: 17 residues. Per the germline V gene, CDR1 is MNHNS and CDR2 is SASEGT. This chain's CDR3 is CASTISLAGVQFYEQYF.

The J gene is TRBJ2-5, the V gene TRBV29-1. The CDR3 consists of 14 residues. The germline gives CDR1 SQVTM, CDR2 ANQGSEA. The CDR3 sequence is CSVGSQNYQETQYF.

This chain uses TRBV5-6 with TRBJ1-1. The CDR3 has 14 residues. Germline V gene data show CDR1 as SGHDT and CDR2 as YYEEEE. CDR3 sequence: CASSFSDRNTEAFF.

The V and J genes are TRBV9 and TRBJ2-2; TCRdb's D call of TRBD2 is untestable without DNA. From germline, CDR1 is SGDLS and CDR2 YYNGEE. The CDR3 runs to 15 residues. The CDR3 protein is CASSIAAGATGELFF.

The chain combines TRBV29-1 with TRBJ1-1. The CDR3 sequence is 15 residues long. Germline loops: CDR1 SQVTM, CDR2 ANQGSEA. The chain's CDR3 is CSANSLGVMNTEAFF.

This CDR3 is CASSEDGFIQYF. The J gene is TRBJ2-4, the V gene TRBV25-1. In germline, CDR1 is MGHDK, CDR2 SYGVNS. This CDR3 is built from 12 residues.

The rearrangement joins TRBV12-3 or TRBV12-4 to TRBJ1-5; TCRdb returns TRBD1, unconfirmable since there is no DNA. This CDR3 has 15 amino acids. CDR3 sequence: CASSFWGASNQPQHF.

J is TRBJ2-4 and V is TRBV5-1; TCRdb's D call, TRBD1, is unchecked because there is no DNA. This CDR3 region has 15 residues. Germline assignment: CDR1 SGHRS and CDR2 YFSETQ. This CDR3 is CASSEGQLAKNIQYF.

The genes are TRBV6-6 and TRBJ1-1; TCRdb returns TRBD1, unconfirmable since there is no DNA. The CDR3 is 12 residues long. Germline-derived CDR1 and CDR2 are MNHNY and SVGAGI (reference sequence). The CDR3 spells CASRDRDFEAFF.

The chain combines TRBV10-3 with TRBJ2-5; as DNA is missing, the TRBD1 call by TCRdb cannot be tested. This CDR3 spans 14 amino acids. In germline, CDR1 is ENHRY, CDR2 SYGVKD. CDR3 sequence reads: CAIRRTGVSETQYF.